This T cell receptor beta chain was profiled in a study of shared clonotypes between healthy human individuals. General study points: Larger estimated richness was generally seen in naive subsets than in memory subsets.

Remarks on this clone: Its antigen is not known.

Looked up from germline, CDR1 is SEHNR and CDR2 is FQNEAQ (reference sequence). Between the trimmed V and J ends, which lost 5 bases and 4 bases, there was a span of 13 bases. There are 14 residues in the CDR3. Measured with immunoSEQ multiplex PCR; TCRdb has only the in-frame clones, and not every one. The top ten clones hold around 0.13% of a sample with roughly 2.4 million clones, 90% to 97% of them seen once. The receptor was isolated from a man aged 18-30 years in good health. This chain joins TRBV7-9 and TRBJ2-3; maybe TRBD2 (5 bases). Sequencing used naive CD4+ T cells sorted from blood. Subset described: CD45RA+ positively selected. CDR3 region: CASSLEGVADTQYF. The CDR3 DNA reads as TGTGCCAGCAGCCTCGAGGGCGTCGCAGATACGCAGTATTTT.